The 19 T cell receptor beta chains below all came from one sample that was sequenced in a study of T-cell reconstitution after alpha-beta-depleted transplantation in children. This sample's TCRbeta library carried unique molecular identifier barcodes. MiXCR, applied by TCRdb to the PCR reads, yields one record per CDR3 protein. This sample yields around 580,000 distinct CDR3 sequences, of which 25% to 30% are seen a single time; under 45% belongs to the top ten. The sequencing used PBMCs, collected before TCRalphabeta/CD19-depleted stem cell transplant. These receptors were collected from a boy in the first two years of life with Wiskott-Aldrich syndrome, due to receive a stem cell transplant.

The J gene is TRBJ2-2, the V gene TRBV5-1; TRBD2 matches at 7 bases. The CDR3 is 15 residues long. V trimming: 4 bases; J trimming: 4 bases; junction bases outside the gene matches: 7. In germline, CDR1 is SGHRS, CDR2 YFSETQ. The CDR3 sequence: CASSQGLVGTGELFF. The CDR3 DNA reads TGCGCCAGCAGCCAAGGACTAGTCGGCACCGGGGAGCTGTTTTTT.

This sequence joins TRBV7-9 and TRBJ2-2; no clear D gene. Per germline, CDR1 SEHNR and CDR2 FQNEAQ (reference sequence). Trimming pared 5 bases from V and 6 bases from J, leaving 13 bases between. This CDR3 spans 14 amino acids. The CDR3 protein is CASSQRSEAGELFF. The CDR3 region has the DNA TGTGCCAGCAGCCAGAGATCTGAGGCCGGGGAGCTGTTTTTT.

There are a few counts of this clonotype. The CDR3 spells CASSLGGSGEAFF. In DNA form, the CDR3 reads TGTGCCAGCAGTTTAGGCGGGAGCGGTGAAGCTTTCTTT. The genes are TRBV12-3 or TRBV12-4 and TRBJ1-1, with no clear D. V lost 1 base and J 7 bases, leaving 10 bases between the germline ends. The CDR3 covers 13 residues.

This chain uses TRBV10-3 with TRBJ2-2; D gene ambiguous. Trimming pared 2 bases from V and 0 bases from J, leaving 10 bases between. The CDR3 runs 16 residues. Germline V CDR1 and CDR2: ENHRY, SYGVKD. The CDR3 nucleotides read TGTGCCATCAGTGAGACTATACCGACGAACACCGGGGAGCTGTTTTTT. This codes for CAISETIPTNTGELFF.

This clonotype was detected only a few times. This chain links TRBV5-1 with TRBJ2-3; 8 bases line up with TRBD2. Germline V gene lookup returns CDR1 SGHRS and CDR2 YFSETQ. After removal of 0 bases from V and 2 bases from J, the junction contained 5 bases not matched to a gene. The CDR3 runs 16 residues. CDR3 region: CASSLVVSGTTDTQYF. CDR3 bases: TGCGCCAGCAGCTTGGTGGTTAGCGGGACCACAGATACGCAGTATTTT.

The CDR3 sequence: CSATRRESRADTQYF. The CDR3 DNA sequence: TGCAGTGCAACCCGGCGGGAGAGTAGGGCAGATACGCAGTATTTT. The J gene is TRBJ2-3, the V gene TRBV20-1; 7 bases fit TRBD2. Unmatched junction bases numbered 13, after V lost 6 bases and J lost 4 bases. The V gene's germline CDR1 is DFQATT and CDR2 SNEGSKA (reference sequence). CDR3 length: 15 amino acids.

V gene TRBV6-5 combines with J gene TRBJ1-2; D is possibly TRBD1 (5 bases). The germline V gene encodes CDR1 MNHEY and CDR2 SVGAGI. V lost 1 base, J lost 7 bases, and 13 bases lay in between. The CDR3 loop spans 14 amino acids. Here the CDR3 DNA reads TGTGCCAGCAGTTACTTCGGCAGGGATGGTGGCTACACCTTC. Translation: CASSYFGRDGGYTF.

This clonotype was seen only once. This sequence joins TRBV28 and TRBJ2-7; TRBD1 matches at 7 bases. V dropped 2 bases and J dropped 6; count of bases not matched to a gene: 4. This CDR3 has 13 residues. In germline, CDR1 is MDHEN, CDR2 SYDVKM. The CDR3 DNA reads TGTGCCAGCAGTTTACGACAGGGCGTCGAGCAGTACTTC. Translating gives CASSLRQGVEQYF.

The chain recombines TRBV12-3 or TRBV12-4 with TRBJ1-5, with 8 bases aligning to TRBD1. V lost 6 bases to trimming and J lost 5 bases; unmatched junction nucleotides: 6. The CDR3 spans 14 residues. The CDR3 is CASRPTGDYQPQHF. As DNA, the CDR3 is TGTGCCAGCAGACCGACAGGGGATTATCAGCCCCAGCATTTT.

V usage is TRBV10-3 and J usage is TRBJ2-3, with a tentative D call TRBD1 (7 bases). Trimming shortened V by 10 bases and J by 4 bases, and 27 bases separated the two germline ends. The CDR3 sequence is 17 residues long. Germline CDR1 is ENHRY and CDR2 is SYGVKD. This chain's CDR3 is CATERRGQPARSDTQYF. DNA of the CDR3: TGTGCCACCGAAAGGAGGGGACAGCCTGCAAGATCAGATACGCAGTATTTT.

The CDR3 region has the DNA TGTGCCAGCAGACGCGGACGACAAGAGACCCAGTACTTC. This gives the protein CASRRGRQETQYF. The chain employs TRBV2 and TRBJ2-5, with D unresolved. The CDR3 has 13 residues. The germline V gene has CDR1 SNHLY and CDR2 FYNNEI. The ends were cut back, 6 bases at V and 2 bases at J, with 10 bases in the middle. Full variable domain (missing parts from reference TRBV2 and TRBJ2-5): EPEVTQTPSHQVTQMGQEVILRCVPISNHLYFYWYRQILGQKVEFLVSFYNNEISEKSEIFDDQFSVERPDGSNFTLKIRSTKLEDSAMYFCASRRGRQETQYFGPGTRLLVL.

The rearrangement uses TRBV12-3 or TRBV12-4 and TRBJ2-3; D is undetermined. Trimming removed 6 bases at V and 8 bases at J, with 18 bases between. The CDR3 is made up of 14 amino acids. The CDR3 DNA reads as TGTGCCAGCAGCCCTCTGAATCTGAGAGGTACGCAGTATTTT. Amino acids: CASSPLNLRGTQYF.

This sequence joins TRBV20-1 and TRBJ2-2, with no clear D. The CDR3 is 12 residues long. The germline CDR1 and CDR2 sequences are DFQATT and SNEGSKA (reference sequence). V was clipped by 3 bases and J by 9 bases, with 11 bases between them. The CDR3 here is CSARGIRRELFF. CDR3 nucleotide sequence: TGCAGTGCTAGGGGAATCAGGAGGGAGCTGTTTTTT.

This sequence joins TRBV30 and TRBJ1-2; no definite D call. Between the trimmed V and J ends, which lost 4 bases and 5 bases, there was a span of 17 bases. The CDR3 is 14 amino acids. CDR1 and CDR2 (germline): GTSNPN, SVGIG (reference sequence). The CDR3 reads CAWNVRQRGYGYTF. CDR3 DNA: TGTGCCTGGAACGTTCGGCAAAGAGGGTATGGCTACACCTTC.

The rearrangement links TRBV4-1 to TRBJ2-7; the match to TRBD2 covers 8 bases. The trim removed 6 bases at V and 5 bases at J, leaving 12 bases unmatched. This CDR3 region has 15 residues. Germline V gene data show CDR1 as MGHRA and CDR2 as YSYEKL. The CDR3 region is CASRIGPGGPNEQYF. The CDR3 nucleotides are TGCGCCAGCAGGATAGGTCCGGGAGGGCCTAACGAGCAGTACTTC.

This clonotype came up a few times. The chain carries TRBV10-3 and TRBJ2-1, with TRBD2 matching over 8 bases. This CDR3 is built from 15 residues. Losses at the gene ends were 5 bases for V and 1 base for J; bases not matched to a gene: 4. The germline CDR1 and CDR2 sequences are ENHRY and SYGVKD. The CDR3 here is CAISRVAGSYNEQFF. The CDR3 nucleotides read TGTGCCATCAGTCGAGTAGCGGGATCCTACAATGAGCAGTTCTTC.

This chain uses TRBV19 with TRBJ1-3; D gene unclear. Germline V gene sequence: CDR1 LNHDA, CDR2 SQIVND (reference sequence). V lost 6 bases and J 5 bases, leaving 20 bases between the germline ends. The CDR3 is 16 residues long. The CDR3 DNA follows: TGTGCCAGTAGCCCGACTCCCATGGCGAGACGAAACACCATATATTTT. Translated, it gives CASSPTPMARRNTIYF.

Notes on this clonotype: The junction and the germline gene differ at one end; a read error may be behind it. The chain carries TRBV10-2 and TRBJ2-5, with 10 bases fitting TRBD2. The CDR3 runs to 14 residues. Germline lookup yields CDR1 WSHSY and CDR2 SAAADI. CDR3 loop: CASTLAGLEETQNF. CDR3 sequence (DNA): TGCGCCAGCACACTAGCGGGGCTTGAAGAGACCCAGAACTTC.

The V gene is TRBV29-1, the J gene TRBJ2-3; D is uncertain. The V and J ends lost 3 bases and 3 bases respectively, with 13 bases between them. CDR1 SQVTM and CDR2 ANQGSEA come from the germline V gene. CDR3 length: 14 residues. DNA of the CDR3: TGCAGCGTTGACGATGGGGATTTGACAGATACGCAGTATTTT. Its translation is CSVDDGDLTDTQYF.